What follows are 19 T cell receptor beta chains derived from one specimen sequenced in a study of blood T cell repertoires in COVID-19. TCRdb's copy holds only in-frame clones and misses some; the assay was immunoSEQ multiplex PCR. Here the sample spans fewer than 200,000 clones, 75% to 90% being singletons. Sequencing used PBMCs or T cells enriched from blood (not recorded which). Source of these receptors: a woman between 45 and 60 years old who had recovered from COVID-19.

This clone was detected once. CDR3 loop: CASSQGFASSYNEQFF. As DNA, the CDR3 is TGTGCCAGCAGCCAAGGATTCGCTAGCTCCTACAATGAGCAGTTCTTC. This chain connects TRBV3-1 (or the pseudogene TRBV3-2) to TRBJ2-1, with D hard to call. In germline, CDR1 is LGHDT, CDR2 YNNKEL (reference sequence). V lost 1 base to trimming and J lost 0 bases, with 10 bases between them. The CDR3 length is 16 residues.

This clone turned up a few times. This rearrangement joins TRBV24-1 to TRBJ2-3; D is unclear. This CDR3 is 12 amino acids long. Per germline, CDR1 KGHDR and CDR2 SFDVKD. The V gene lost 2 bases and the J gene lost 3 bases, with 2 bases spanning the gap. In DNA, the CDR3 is TGTGCCACCAGTGATTCAACAGATACGCAGTATTTT. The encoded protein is CATSDSTDTQYF.

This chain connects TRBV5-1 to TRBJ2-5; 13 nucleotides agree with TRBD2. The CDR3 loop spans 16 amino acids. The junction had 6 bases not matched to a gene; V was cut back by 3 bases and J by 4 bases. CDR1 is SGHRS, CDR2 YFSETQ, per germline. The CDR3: CASSWTSGRRRETQYF. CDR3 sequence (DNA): TGCGCCAGCAGCTGGACTAGCGGGAGAAGGAGAGAGACCCAGTACTTC.

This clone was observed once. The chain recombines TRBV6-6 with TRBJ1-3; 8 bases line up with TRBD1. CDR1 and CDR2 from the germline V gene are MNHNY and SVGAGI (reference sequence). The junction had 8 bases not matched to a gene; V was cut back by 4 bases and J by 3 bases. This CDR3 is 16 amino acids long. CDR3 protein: CASSSQGAIGGNTIYF. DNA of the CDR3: TGTGCCAGCAGTTCCCAGGGGGCTATCGGTGGAAACACCATATATTTT.

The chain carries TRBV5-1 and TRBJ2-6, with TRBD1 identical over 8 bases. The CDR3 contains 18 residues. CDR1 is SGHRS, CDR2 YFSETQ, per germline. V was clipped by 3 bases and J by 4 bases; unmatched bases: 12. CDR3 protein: CASSSIPTGAGGANVLTF. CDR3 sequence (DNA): TGCGCCAGCAGCTCGATACCGACAGGGGCCGGCGGGGCCAACGTCCTGACTTTC.

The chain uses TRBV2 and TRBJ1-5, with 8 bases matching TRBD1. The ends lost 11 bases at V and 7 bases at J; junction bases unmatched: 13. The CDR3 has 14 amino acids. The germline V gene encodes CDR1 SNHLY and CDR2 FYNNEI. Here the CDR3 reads CASNGQGAWQPQHF. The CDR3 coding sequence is TGTGCCTCCAACGGCCAGGGGGCTTGGCAGCCCCAGCATTTT.

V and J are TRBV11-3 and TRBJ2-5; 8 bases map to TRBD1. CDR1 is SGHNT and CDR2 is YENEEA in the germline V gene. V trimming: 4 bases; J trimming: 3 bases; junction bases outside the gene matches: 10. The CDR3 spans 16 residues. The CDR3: CASSSPWTGQKETQYF. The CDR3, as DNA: TGTGCCAGCAGCTCCCCGTGGACAGGGCAAAAAGAGACCCAGTACTTC.

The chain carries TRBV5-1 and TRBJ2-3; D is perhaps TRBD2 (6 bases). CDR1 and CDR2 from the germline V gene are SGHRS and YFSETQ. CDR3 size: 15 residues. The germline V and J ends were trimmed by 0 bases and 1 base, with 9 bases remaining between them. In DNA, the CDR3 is TGCGCCAGCAGCTTGGTAGGAGGGGGCACAGATACGCAGTATTTT. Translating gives CASSLVGGGTDTQYF.

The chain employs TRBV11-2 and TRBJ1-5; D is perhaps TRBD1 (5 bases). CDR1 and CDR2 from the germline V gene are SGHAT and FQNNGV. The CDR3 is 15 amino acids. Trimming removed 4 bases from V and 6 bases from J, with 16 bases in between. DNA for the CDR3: TGTGCCAGCAGCTCCCGACCGGGGGGGGGTCAGCCCCAGCATTTT. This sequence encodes CASSSRPGGGQPQHF.

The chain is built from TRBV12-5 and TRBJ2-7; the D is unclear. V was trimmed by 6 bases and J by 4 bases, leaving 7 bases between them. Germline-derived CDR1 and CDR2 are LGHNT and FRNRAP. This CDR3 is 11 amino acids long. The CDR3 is CASGPTYEQYV. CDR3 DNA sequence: TGTGCTAGTGGCCCGACTTACGAGCAGTACGTC.

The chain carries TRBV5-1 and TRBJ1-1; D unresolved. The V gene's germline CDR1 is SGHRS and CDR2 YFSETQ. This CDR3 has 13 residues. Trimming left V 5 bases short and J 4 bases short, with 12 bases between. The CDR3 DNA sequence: TGCGCCAGCAGTGGGGAAGGACTCACTGAAGCTTTCTTT. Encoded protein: CASSGEGLTEAFF. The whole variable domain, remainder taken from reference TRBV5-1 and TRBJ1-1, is KAGVTQTPRYLIKTRGQQVTLSCSPISGHRSVSWYQQTPGQGLQFLFEYFSETQRNKGNFPGRFSGRQFSNSRSEMNVSTLELGDSALYLCASSGEGLTEAFFGQGTRLTVV.

CDR3 sequence (DNA): TGTGCCAGTAGTGGAGGGGTGAACACTGAAGCTTTCTTT. Its protein is CASSGGVNTEAFF. V gene TRBV19 combines with J gene TRBJ1-1, with D possibly matching TRBD1 (5 bases). Germline values: CDR1 LNHDA, CDR2 SQIVND (reference sequence). The CDR3 covers 13 residues. Trimming cost V 5 bases and J 0 bases, with 7 bases left between them.

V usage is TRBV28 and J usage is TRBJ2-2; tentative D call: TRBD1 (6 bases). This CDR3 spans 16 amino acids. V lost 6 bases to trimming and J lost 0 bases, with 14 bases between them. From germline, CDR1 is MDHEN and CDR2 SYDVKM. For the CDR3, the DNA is TGTGCCAGCAGCCAGGGGTCCACACCGAACACCGGGGAGCTGTTTTTT. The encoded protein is CASSQGSTPNTGELFF.

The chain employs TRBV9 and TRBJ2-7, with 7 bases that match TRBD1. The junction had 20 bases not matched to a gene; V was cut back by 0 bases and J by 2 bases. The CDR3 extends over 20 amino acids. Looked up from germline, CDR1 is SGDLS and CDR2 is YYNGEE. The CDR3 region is CASSVANHKRDSQEPYEQYV. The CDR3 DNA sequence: TGTGCCAGCAGCGTAGCTAACCATAAGAGGGACAGTCAAGAACCCTACGAGCAGTACGTC.

CDR3 coding DNA: TGTGCCAGCAGCCCGTCCAGGGGCGCTTGGGGCTACACCTTC. This encodes CASSPSRGAWGYTF. This sequence joins TRBV5-6 and TRBJ1-2; tentatively, D is TRBD1 (6 bases). Trimming shortened V by 4 bases and J by 8 bases, and 18 bases separated the two germline ends. Germline CDR1 and CDR2: SGHDT and YYEEEE. The CDR3 is made up of 14 amino acids.

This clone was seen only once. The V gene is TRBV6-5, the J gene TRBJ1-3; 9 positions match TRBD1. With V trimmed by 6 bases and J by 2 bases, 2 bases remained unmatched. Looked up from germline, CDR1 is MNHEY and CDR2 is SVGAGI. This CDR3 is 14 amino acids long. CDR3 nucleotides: TGTGCCAGCAGACGACAGGGGGCTGGAAACACCATATATTTT. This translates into CASRRQGAGNTIYF.

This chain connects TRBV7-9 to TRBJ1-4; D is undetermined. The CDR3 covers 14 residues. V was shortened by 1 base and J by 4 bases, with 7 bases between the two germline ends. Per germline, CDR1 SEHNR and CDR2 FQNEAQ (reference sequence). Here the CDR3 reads CASSLGRNNEKLFF. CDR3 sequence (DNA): TGTGCCAGCAGCTTAGGGCGGAATAATGAAAAACTGTTTTTT.

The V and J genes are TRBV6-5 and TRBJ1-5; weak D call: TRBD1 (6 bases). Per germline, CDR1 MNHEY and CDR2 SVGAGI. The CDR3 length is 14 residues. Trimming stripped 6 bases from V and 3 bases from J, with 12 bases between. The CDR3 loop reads CASRSRGYNQPQHF. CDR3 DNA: TGTGCCAGCAGGTCCAGGGGCTACAATCAGCCCCAGCATTTT.

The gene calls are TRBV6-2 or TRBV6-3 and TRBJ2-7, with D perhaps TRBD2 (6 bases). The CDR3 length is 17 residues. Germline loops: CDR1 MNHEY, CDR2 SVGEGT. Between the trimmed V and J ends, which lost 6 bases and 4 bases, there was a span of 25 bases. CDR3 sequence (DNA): TGTGCCAGCAGGCCTGGGCTTGGAGGGCAGGAGCAATACGAGCAGTACGTC. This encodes CASRPGLGGQEQYEQYV.